This paragraph reports one T cell receptor beta chain. Many counts were recorded for this clonotype. Its recognized antigen is unknown. The record has no base qualities; no much larger clone is one base away. There are 14 amino acids in the CDR3, from cysteine to phenylalanine inclusive. The entry retains the CDR3 DNA only, 42 bases that are in frame from base 1. From the germline V gene, CDR1 is SGHTA and CDR2 is FQGNSA. V is trimmed back by 3 bases and J by 8 bases, and the junction contains 5 bases that no gene match accounts for. The source of the sample is a study of neurological immune-mediated disorders (dated by TCRdb to the late 2010s). Concerning the study at large: Among the approximately 35 multiple sclerosis patients, approximately 31 had relapsing-remitting MS and 3 had secondary progressive MS. Using UMI-based sequencing, the study compared peripheral blood TCR-beta repertoires from patients with HTLV-I-associated myelopathy (HAM/TSP), patients with multiple sclerosis, and healthy controls. The 106 TCR-beta libraries included longitudinal samples, technical triplicates and paired sorted CD4+ and CD8+ T-cell subsets alongside PBMC samples. The cohort included approximately 70 subjects: about 15 with HAM/TSP, about 34 with multiple sclerosis, and approximately 20 healthy controls. Here is what the overall study found, with its caveats: The MS cluster was not associated with any clinical or MRI features, and the authors stated that larger cohorts are needed. Across subjects, expanded clones never shared an identical CDR3 amino acid sequence, which suggests that the TCR-beta repertoires in every group were private. TCR clonal expansion was greatest in HAM/TSP patients and smallest in MS patients, who ranked below even healthy controls. In phylogenetic analysis, the repertoires of 18 of 34 MS patients grouped into a cluster of related CDR3 sequences, which suggests a possible signature at the repertoire level.

cDNA was synthesized by template-switch 5'RACE using a primer carrying a 10-nucleotide random unique molecular identifier by which each TCR transcript was tagged. Over 160 million TCR-beta sequences, covering 15-18 subjects, were produced in each sequencing run. Total RNA was extracted with the RNeasy kit. The KAPA Real-time Library Amplification kit was used to amplify TCR-beta VDJ regions with primers targeting the TCR constant region and the 5'RACE anchor. A first PCR added sample indexes and Illumina adaptors, and a second PCR then raised library yield. After Ampure bead purification, the roughly 650 bp TCR product was size-selected on a 2% E-gel SizeSelection system. Before pooling, library quality was assessed on a Bioanalyzer, concentration was determined with Qubit, and library quantification was performed with the Kapa Library Quantification kit. Paired-end 2 x 150 bp sequencing of the libraries was performed on an Illumina HiSeq 2500. To increase sequence diversity, about 23-32% phiX was spiked into each library pool. In the paper's pipeline: Quality-filtered reads were processed with the UMI-based MiGEC pipeline, which removed over 75% of raw TCR sequences during error correction. VDJ genes were aligned to IMGT germline references, and each clonotype was defined by a unique CDR3 amino acid sequence together with V-J genes. Clonal expansion, Shannon diversity, and CDR3 relatedness (CalcPairwiseDistances, ClusterSamples) were evaluated with VDJtools, and phylogenetic trees were built with CLCbio workbench. Clones with at least 8 unique UMIs were defined as expanded, with this threshold being based on coefficient-of-variation modelling across technical triplicates. In-frame beta chains were kept once TCRdb had trimmed the public reads at Q25 with fastp and called clones with MiXCR. Rows matching on CDR3 protein sequence are summarized as one entry with the most common DNA and genes. These V and J calls are TCRdb output, not the study's own analysis. This sample has more than 50,000 distinct CDR3 sequences in its table, and approximately 3.1% of those were observed once. The ten most abundant clones make up 7.1% of the sample.

For the unsorted PBMC libraries, 2 million PBMCs were stored in RNAlater at -80 degrees C until RNA extraction and were used to generate the libraries. Multiple sclerosis patients were enrolled in a US clinical protocol under which disease progression was evaluated by magnetic resonance imaging. Peripheral blood was subjected to Ficoll-Hypaque density gradient centrifugation to isolate PBMCs, which were then cryopreserved in liquid nitrogen. Sequences were obtained from PBMCs. The TCR originated in a woman aged 60 to 75 with multiple sclerosis. The receptor chain draws on TRBV7-2 and TRBJ2-1; 9 of the junction bases match TRBD1. The sequence in DNA is TGTGCCAGCAGCTTTGGGACAGGGTCCTATGAGCAGTTCTTC. Its coded protein is CASSFGTGSYEQFF.